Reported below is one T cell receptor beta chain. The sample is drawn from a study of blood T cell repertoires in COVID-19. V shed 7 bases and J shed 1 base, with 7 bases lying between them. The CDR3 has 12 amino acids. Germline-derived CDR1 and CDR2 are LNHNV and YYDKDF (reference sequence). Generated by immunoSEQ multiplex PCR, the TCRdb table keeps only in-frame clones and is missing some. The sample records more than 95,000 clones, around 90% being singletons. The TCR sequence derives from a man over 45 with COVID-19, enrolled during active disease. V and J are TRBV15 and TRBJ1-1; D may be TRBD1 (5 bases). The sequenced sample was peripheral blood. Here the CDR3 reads CATKTENTEAFF. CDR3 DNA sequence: TGTGCCACCAAGACAGAGAACACTGAAGCTTTCTTT.